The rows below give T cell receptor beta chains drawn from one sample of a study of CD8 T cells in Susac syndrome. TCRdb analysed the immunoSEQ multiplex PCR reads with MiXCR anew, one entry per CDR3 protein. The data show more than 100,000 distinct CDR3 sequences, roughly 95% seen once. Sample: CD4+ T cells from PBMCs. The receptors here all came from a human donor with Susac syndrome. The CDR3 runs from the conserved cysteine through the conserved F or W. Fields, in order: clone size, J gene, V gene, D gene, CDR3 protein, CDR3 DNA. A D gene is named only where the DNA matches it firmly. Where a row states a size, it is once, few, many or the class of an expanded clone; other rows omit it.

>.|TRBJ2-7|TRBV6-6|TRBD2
CASSYSGGEGSHEQYF
TGTGCCAGCAGTTACTCGGGGGGGGAAGGTTCGCACGAGCAGTACTTC
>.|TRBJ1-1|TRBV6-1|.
CASSVVADTEAFF
TGTGCCAGCAGTGTGGTGGCAGACACTGAAGCTTTCTTT
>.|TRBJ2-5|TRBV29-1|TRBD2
CSVEGGRRETQYF
TGCAGCGTTGAAGGCGGGAGGAGGGAGACCCAGTACTTC
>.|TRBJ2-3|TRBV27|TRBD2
CASQSGRASSADTQYF
TGTGCCAGCCAGAGCGGGAGGGCCTCCTCGGCAGATACGCAGTATTTT
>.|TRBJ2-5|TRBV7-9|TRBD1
CASSPRGLPRETQYF
TGTGCCAGCAGCCCCAGGGGGCTCCCCCGAGAGACCCAGTACTTC
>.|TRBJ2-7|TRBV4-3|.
CASSHQKGDEQYF
TGCGCCAGCAGCCATCAAAAGGGGGACGAGCAGTACTTC
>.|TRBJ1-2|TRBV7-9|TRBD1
CASSPGTDSGYTF
TGTGCCAGCAGCCCAGGGACAGATTCTGGCTACACCTTC
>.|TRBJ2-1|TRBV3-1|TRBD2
CATGLAGGPYNEQFF
TGTGCCACCGGACTAGCGGGGGGTCCCTACAATGAGCAGTTCTTC
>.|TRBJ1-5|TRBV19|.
CASRGGVTAQHF
TGTGCCAGTCGGGGGGGTGTCACGGCCCAGCATTTT
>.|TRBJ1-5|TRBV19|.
CASSIEAQPQHF
TGTGCCAGTAGTATAGAGGCCCAGCCCCAGCATTTT
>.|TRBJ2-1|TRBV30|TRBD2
CAWSVGLAGYNEQFF
TGTGCCTGGAGTGTAGGACTAGCGGGATACAATGAGCAGTTCTTC
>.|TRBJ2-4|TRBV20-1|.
CSARDQGSAKNIQYF
TGCAGTGCTAGAGATCAAGGGTCAGCCAAAAACATTCAGTACTTC
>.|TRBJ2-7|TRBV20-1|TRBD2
CSAHLAGGAYEQYF
TGCAGTGCTCATTTAGCGGGAGGGGCCTACGAGCAGTACTTC
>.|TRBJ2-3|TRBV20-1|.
CSARVAVSADTQYF
TGCAGTGCTAGAGTTGCTGTATCCGCAGATACGCAGTATTTT
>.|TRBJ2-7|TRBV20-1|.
CSAPMDRGREQYF
TGCAGTGCTCCTATGGACCGCGGCCGGGAGCAGTACTTC
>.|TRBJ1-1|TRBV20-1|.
CSARDSAEGEAFF
TGCAGTGCTAGAGATAGTGCAGAGGGTGAAGCTTTCTTT
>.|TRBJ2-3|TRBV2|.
CASSEGTSTDTQYF
TGTGCCAGCAGTGAAGGGACTAGCACAGATACGCAGTATTTT
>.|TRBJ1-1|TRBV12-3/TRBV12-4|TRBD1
CASSEQGQGRAEAFF
TGTGCCAGCAGTGAGCAGGGACAGGGACGTGCTGAAGCTTTCTTT
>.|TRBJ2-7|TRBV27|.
CASKSGSPYEQYF
TGTGCCAGCAAGTCGGGGTCCCCCTACGAGCAGTACTTC
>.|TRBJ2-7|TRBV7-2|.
CASSRTSSGYEQYF
TGTGCCAGCAGCAGAACATCGAGCGGCTACGAGCAGTACTTC
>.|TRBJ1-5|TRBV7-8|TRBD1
CASSQGQDQPQHF
TGTGCCAGCAGCCAGGGACAGGACCAGCCCCAGCATTTT
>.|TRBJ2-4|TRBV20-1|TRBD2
CSAIGGGNIQYF
TGCAGTGCTATAGGCGGGGGGAACATTCAGTACTTC
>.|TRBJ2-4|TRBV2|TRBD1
CASRPQGAIAKNIQYF
TGTGCCAGCAGACCACAGGGGGCAATAGCCAAAAACATTCAGTACTTC
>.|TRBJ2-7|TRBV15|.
CATSREVSYEQYF
TGTGCCACCAGCAGAGAAGTCAGCTACGAGCAGTACTTC
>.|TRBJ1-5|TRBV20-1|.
CSASLGPANQPQHF
TGCAGTGCTAGTCTAGGGCCGGCCAATCAGCCCCAGCATTTT
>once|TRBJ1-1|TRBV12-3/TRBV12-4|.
CASSLGSARDTEAFF
TGTGCCAGCAGTTTAGGGTCCGCTAGAGACACTGAAGCTTTCTTT
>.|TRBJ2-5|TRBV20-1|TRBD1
CSASLGTGEEETQYF
TGCAGTGCTAGCCTAGGGACAGGGGAAGAAGAGACCCAGTACTTC
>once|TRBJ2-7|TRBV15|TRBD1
CATSTRTGPYEQYF
TGTGCCACCAGCACCAGGACAGGGCCCTACGAGCAGTACTTC
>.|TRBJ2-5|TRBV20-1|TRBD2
CSARPGTSGETQYF
TGCAGTGCTAGACCTGGGACTAGCGGAGAGACCCAGTACTTC
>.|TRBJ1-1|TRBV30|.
CAWGRMNTEAFF
TGTGCCTGGGGACGGATGAACACTGAAGCTTTCTTT
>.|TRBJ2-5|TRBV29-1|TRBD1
CSVEDQIPGGPETQYF
TGCAGCGTTGAAGACCAGATTCCAGGGGGTCCAGAGACCCAGTACTTC
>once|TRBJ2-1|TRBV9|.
CASSVYARGEQFF
TGTGCCAGCAGCGTATACGCCCGAGGAGAGCAGTTCTTC
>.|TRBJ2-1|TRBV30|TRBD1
CAWSRQGAEQFF
TGTGCCTGGAGCCGACAGGGCGCTGAGCAGTTCTTC
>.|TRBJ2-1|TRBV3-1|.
CASSQKDLLNEQFF
TGTGCCAGCAGCCAAAAAGATCTACTCAATGAGCAGTTCTTC
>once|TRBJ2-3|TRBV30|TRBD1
CAWGPGQGSTDTQYF
TGTGCCTGGGGCCCGGGACAGGGATCCACAGATACGCAGTATTTT
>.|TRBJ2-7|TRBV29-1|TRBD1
CSAKMGDSPYEQYF
TGCAGCGCCAAAATGGGGGACAGCCCCTACGAGCAGTACTTC
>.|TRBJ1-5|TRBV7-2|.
CASSLGGDGNQPQHF
TGTGCCAGCAGCTTGGGAGGGGATGGCAATCAGCCCCAGCATTTT
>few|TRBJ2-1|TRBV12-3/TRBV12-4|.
CASSLAGVSYNEQFF
TGTGCCAGCAGTTTAGCAGGGGTTTCTTACAATGAGCAGTTCTTC
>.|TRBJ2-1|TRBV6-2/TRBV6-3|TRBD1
CASSGGQGGYNEQFF
TGTGCCAGCAGTGGAGGACAGGGGGGATACAATGAGCAGTTCTTC
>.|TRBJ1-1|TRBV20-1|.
CSAPRGPTNTEAFF
TGCAGTGCGCCTCGGGGGCCCACGAACACTGAAGCTTTCTTT
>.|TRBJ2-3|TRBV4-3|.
CASSLSGLSTDTQYF
TGCGCCAGCAGCCTATCGGGACTCTCCACAGATACGCAGTATTTT
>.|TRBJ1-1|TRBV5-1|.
CASSLRGDTEAFF
TGCGCCAGCAGCTTGCGAGGGGACACTGAAGCTTTCTTT
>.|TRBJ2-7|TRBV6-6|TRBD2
CASSWLSSGSYEQYF
TGTGCCAGCAGTTGGCTTTCTAGCGGGTCTTACGAGCAGTACTTC
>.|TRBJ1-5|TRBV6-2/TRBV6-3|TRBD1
CASSYIGQGNQPQHF
TGTGCCAGCAGTTACATCGGACAGGGCAATCAGCCCCAGCATTTT
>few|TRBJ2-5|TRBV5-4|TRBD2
CASSLGLAGGETQYF
TGTGCCAGCAGCTTGGGGCTAGCGGGGGGCGAGACCCAGTACTTC
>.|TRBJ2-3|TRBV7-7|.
CASSLGPTSTDTQYF
TGTGCTAGCAGCTTAGGACCCACTAGCACAGATACGCAGTATTTT
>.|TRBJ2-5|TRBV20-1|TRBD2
CSASTSAVETQYF
TGCAGTGCTAGTACTAGCGCCGTTGAGACCCAGTACTTC
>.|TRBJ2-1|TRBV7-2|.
CASSFPGPAYNEQFF
TGTGCCAGCAGCTTTCCGGGACCCGCCTACAATGAGCAGTTCTTC
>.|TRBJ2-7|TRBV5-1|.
CASSFLYEQYF
TGCGCCAGCAGCTTCCTGTACGAGCAGTACTTC